Reported below is one TCR beta chain. What it recognizes is unknown. This sample stems from a study of cytomegalovirus exposure and HLA in healthy donors. Points from the study as a whole: Most TCRs appeared rarely, but some public TCRs recurred in many donors. In vitro work confirmed that three CMV-associated chains recognize CMV antigens.

This table comes from immunoSEQ multiplex PCR, and its TCRdb copy is limited to in-frame clones, with some not included. The sample contains 180,000 or so clones, about 89% of which appear only once. The TCR was taken from a man aged 25-40 years in good health and CMV-seropositive. The sequenced sample was PBMCs.

The CDR3, as DNA: TGCGCCAGCAGCCAACTTCAGGGGGCGCGGCAAGTACAAGAGACCCAGTACTTC. Its translation: CASSQLQGARQVQETQYF. The genes are TRBV4-1 and TRBJ2-5; TRBD1 agrees at 8 bases. J lost 2 bases, V lost 2 bases, and 13 bases had no gene match. CDR3 length equals 18 residues. The germline V gene has CDR1 MGHRA and CDR2 YSYEKL.